These 27 T cell receptor beta chains came from one sample sequenced in a study of low-dose radiotherapy and immunotherapy resistance in tumors. With TRAV- and TRBV-specific primers, first-strand cDNA was made, covering the alpha and beta chains. TCRs underwent 15 to 20 PCR cycles of amplification with a constant-region primer and V-primer adapter. TCRdb redid the calling of the reads with MiXCR, one entry per CDR3 protein. The sample carries approximately 11,000 distinct CDR3 sequences, over 55% recorded once. These receptors all stem from a human donor with advanced metastatic prostate, ovarian, gallbladder or colorectal cancer (not recorded which). This table probably holds off-target reads from a library built for another chain.

The genes are TRBV7-2 and TRBJ2-7; 7 bases map to TRBD2. Trimming took 1 base from V and 6 from J; bases not matched to a gene: 12. This CDR3 contains 16 residues. The germline V gene has CDR1 SGHTA and CDR2 FQGNSA. The CDR3 region is CASSLELGGGLVEQYF. CDR3 nucleotide sequence: TGTGCCAGCAGCTTAGAATTGGGGGGAGGGTTGGTCGAGCAGTACTTC. Combining the CDR3 with reference TRBV7-2 and TRBJ2-7 gives the whole variable domain GAGVSQSPSNKVTEKGKDVELRCDPISGHTALYWYRQSLGQGLEFLIYFQGNSAPDKSGLPSDRFSAERTGGSVSTLTIQRTQQEDSAVYLCASSLELGGGLVEQYFGPGTRLTVT.

This clonotype occurred a few times. The chain uses TRBV4-1 and TRBJ2-7; TRBD2 matches 9 bases. The junction had 7 bases not matched to a gene; V was cut back by 4 bases and J by 0 bases. The CDR3 length is 16 residues. CDR1 and CDR2 (germline): MGHRA, YSYEKL. CDR3 protein: CASSLLSGRTSYEQYF. The CDR3, as DNA: TGCGCCAGCAGCCTCCTAAGCGGGAGGACCTCCTACGAGCAGTACTTC.

V usage is TRBV28 and J usage is TRBJ1-2, with TRBD1 identical over 7 bases. The junction had 14 bases not matched to a gene; V was cut back by 2 bases and J by 2 bases. Germline V gene data show CDR1 as MDHEN and CDR2 as SYDVKM. The CDR3 sequence is 18 residues long. Written as DNA, the CDR3 is TGTGCCAGCAGTTTAGGCGGGGCAGGGGGGACGGTCAACTATGGCTACACCTTC. Protein sequence: CASSLGGAGGTVNYGYTF.

The rearrangement joins TRBV5-1 to TRBJ1-2; 7 nucleotides line up with TRBD1. Trimming removed 4 bases from V and 10 bases from J; junction bases left unmatched: 4. CDR1 SGHRS and CDR2 YFSETQ come from the germline V gene. CDR3 size: 11 residues. CDR3 loop: CASSIDRVYTF. In DNA form, the CDR3 reads TGCGCCAGCAGCATTGACAGGGTCTACACCTTC. Full variable domain (remainder filled in from reference TRBV5-1 and TRBJ1-2): KAGVTQTPRYLIKTRGQQVTLSCSPISGHRSVSWYQQTPGQGLQFLFEYFSETQRNKGNFPGRFSGRQFSNSRSEMNVSTLELGDSALYLCASSIDRVYTFGSGTRLTVV.

V is TRBV7-6 and J is TRBJ2-1; a possible D gene is TRBD2 (5 bases). Germline CDR1 and CDR2: SGHVS and FNYEAQ. CDR3 size: 16 residues. The V gene lost 0 bases and the J gene lost 1 base, with 10 bases spanning the gap. The CDR3 DNA reads TGTGCCAGCAGCTTAGCCTCCGGCGGGTCCTACAATGAGCAGTTCTTC. This gives the protein CASSLASGGSYNEQFF.

This clonotype occurred once. The genes are TRBV7-3 and TRBJ2-1; possible D gene TRBD2, 6 bases. V gave up 5 bases and J gave up 7 bases, with 15 bases separating them. This CDR3 is built from 14 residues. The germline CDR1 and CDR2 sequences are SGHTA and FQGTGA. The CDR3 DNA sequence: TGTGCCAGCAGCAAAATTGGAGGGGTGAATGAGCAGTTCTTC. It yields the protein CASSKIGGVNEQFF.

The rearrangement links TRBV18 to TRBJ1-1; no firm D call. Germline loops: CDR1 KGHSH, CDR2 LQKENI. V dropped 3 bases and J dropped 3 bases, with 11 bases sitting between them. The CDR3 totals 14 residues. This chain's CDR3 is CASSPTGGDTEAFF. In DNA form, the CDR3 reads TGTGCCAGCTCACCCACCGGAGGAGACACTGAAGCTTTCTTT. Combining the CDR3 with reference TRBV18 and TRBJ1-1 gives the whole variable domain NAGVMQNPRHLVRRRGQEARLRCSPMKGHSHVYWYRQLPEEGLKFMVYLQKENIIDESGMPKERFSAEFPKEGPSILRIQQVVRGDSAAYFCASSPTGGDTEAFFGQGTRLTVV.

The chain uses TRBV9 and TRBJ2-1, with 8 bases matching TRBD1. The V and J ends lost 2 bases and 6 bases, in that order; junction bases with no gene match: 7. This CDR3 region has 15 residues. Germline lookup yields CDR1 SGDLS and CDR2 YYNGEE. This CDR3 is CASSVSGQAGNEQFF. In DNA form, the CDR3 reads TGTGCCAGCAGCGTTTCGGGACAGGCCGGCAATGAGCAGTTCTTC.

The rearrangement uses TRBV5-1 and TRBJ2-1; 8 bases fit TRBD1. Germline CDR1 and CDR2: SGHRS and YFSETQ. The CDR3 contains 15 residues. The V gene end was trimmed by 2 bases and the J gene end by 5 bases; junction bases not matched to a gene: 6. The CDR3 coding sequence is TGCGCCAGCAGCTTTCTGACAGGGGACCACAATGAGCAGTTCTTC. This sequence encodes CASSFLTGDHNEQFF.

CDR3 sequence reads: CASSREETQYF. The DNA for the CDR3 is TGTGCCAGCAGCAGAGAAGAGACCCAGTACTTC. This chain joins TRBV11-3 and TRBJ2-5; D call uncertain. The V gene's germline CDR1 is SGHNT and CDR2 YENEEA. There are 11 residues in the CDR3. Trimming left V 5 bases short and J 3 bases short, with 4 bases between.

This chain links TRBV30 with TRBJ1-1, with a tentative D call TRBD1 (5 bases). The CDR3 runs to 13 residues. Germline loops: CDR1 GTSNPN, CDR2 SVGIG (reference sequence). Trimming stripped 0 bases from V and 11 bases from J, with 16 bases between. The CDR3 DNA sequence: TGTGCCTGGAGTGTTGGAAGGGTGGGGCTCGCTTTCTTT. The encoded protein is CAWSVGRVGLAFF.

The chain joins TRBV20-1 to TRBJ2-1; D is ambiguous. Trimming pared 2 bases from V and 1 base from J, leaving 0 bases between. CDR1 and CDR2 (germline): DFQATT, SNEGSKA (reference sequence). CDR3 length equals 11 residues. DNA of the CDR3: TGCAGTGCTAGATCCTACAATGAGCAGTTCTTC. It is translated as CSARSYNEQFF.

V usage is TRBV9 and J usage is TRBJ2-6, with D possibly being TRBD2 (5 bases). Germline V CDR1 and CDR2: SGDLS, YYNGEE. Trimming took off 5 bases at V and 1 base at J, with 10 bases between the two ends. The CDR3 sequence is 15 residues long. The CDR3 DNA reads as TGTGCCAGCAGTGCAACGGGATCTGGGGCCAACGTCCTGACTTTC. This encodes CASSATGSGANVLTF.

The chain links TRBV11-3 to TRBJ2-2; 8 nucleotides line up with TRBD2. V dropped 4 bases and J dropped 7; count of bases not matched to a gene: 8. This CDR3 has 15 amino acids. Germline V gives CDR1 SGHNT, CDR2 YENEEA. The CDR3 DNA sequence: TGTGCCAGCAGCTCACGGACTAGCCCCCACGGGGAGCTGTTTTTT. Amino acid sequence: CASSSRTSPHGELFF.

The CDR3 DNA reads as TGTGCCAGCTCACCCCGACAGGGAAGAACTGGAAACACCATATATTTT. The encoded protein is CASSPRQGRTGNTIYF. This rearrangement joins TRBV18 to TRBJ1-3, with 7 bases matching TRBD1. The CDR3 runs 16 residues. Per germline, CDR1 KGHSH and CDR2 LQKENI. V dropped 3 bases and J dropped 2; count of bases not matched to a gene: 7. The complete variable domain, with remaining parts taken from reference TRBV18 and TRBJ1-3, reads NAGVMQNPRHLVRRRGQEARLRCSPMKGHSHVYWYRQLPEEGLKFMVYLQKENIIDESGMPKERFSAEFPKEGPSILRIQQVVRGDSAAYFCASSPRQGRTGNTIYFGEGSWLTVV.

This clonotype showed up just a few times. This chain joins TRBV5-4 and TRBJ2-5, with 11 bases matching TRBD2. The CDR3 totals 16 residues. With 4 bases clipped from V and 2 bases from J, the junction kept 7 bases outside the gene matches. Germline loops: CDR1 SGHNT, CDR2 YYREEE (reference sequence). For the CDR3, the DNA is TGTGCCAGCAGCAAAGGGACTAGCGGTACACAAGAGACCCAGTACTTC. It codes for CASSKGTSGTQETQYF.

This clonotype was detected only once. The V gene is TRBV12-3 or TRBV12-4, the J gene TRBJ1-4, with D maybe TRBD1 (5 bases). Trimming shortened V by 5 bases and J by 4 bases, and 17 bases separated the two germline ends. The CDR3 runs to 16 residues. The CDR3 region is CASSPGLRDRNEKLFF. CDR3 sequence (DNA): TGTGCCAGCAGTCCGGGCCTCCGGGACCGTAATGAAAAACTGTTTTTT.

The chain couples TRBV4-2 to TRBJ1-2; no definite D call. V was trimmed by 2 bases and J by 0 bases, leaving 13 bases between them. Germline V gene sequence: CDR1 LGHNA, CDR2 YNFKEQ. The CDR3 sequence is 16 residues long. The CDR3 DNA is TGTGCCAGCAGCCAAACCAACCACAAGACTAACTATGGCTACACCTTC. Protein sequence: CASSQTNHKTNYGYTF.

In nucleotides, the CDR3 is TGCAGCGTTGAAGCCGCGACAGGGGGCGTTGAAGATACGCAGTATTTT. Translated, it gives CSVEAATGGVEDTQYF. The genes are TRBV29-1 and TRBJ2-3; 10 bases line up with TRBD1. Germline CDR1 and CDR2: SQVTM and ANQGSEA. The CDR3 is made up of 16 amino acids. The trim removed 1 base at V and 5 bases at J, leaving 9 bases unmatched.

In its sample, this clonotype was seen a few times. CDR3 coding DNA: TGTGCCAGCAGTTACTCAGGGACAGGGACCCACGAGCAGTACTTC. This translates into CASSYSGTGTHEQYF. The genes are TRBV6-2 or TRBV6-3 and TRBJ2-7, with 9 nucleotides matching TRBD1. The V and J ends lost 0 bases and 5 bases, in that order; junction bases with no gene match: 5. The CDR3 covers 15 residues. Looked up from germline, CDR1 is MNHEY and CDR2 is SVGEGT.

The V gene is TRBV7-2, the J gene TRBJ1-5, with 7 nucleotides matching TRBD1. The germline V gene has CDR1 SGHTA and CDR2 FQGNSA. After removal of 5 bases from V and 4 bases from J, the junction contained 2 bases not matched to a gene. There are 13 residues in the CDR3. The CDR3: CASSQQGNQPQHF. CDR3 sequence (DNA): TGTGCCAGCAGCCAACAGGGGAATCAGCCCCAGCATTTT.

The gene calls are TRBV29-1 and TRBJ2-2; no firm D call. From germline, CDR1 is SQVTM and CDR2 ANQGSEA. CDR3 length: 15 residues. V lost 4 bases, J lost 4 bases, and 16 bases lay in between. CDR3 nucleotides: TGCAGCGTTGGACCTTCTCGGACCTCCACCGGGGAGCTGTTTTTT. Protein product: CSVGPSRTSTGELFF.

The V gene is TRBV7-8, the J gene TRBJ1-5; the D is unclear. The CDR3 runs 14 residues. V lost 5 bases to trimming and J lost 3 bases, with 11 bases between them. Germline lookup yields CDR1 SGHVS and CDR2 FQNEAQ. The CDR3 nucleotides are TGTGCCAGCAGCCGTTACGAGGACAATCAGCCCCAGCATTTT. Encoded protein: CASSRYEDNQPQHF.

This clonotype has only one observation. The V call is TRBV6-5, the J call TRBJ2-2; D remains ambiguous. The CDR3 consists of 12 residues. Trimming shortened V by 6 bases and J by 6 bases, and 8 bases separated the two germline ends. From germline, CDR1 is MNHEY and CDR2 SVGAGI. The CDR3 sequence is CASSPNSGELFF. The CDR3 bases are TGTGCCAGCAGCCCTAACTCCGGGGAGCTGTTTTTT.

V and J are TRBV5-1 and TRBJ2-2; TRBD2 might be the D (6 bases). Germline V gene lookup returns CDR1 SGHRS and CDR2 YFSETQ. The CDR3 sequence is 18 residues long. Trimming removed 4 bases from V and 1 base from J, with 20 bases in between. CDR3 DNA: TGCGCCAGCAGCCCGGTACACGGGTCTAGCGAGAACACCGGGGAGCTGTTTTTT. It specifies CASSPVHGSSENTGELFF.

This clonotype was detected only once. This chain connects TRBV5-1 to TRBJ2-6; D call uncertain. Trimming shortened V by 6 bases and J by 1 base, and 8 bases separated the two germline ends. Germline CDR1 is SGHRS and CDR2 is YFSETQ. The CDR3 has 14 amino acids. This CDR3 is CASKTLSGANVLTF. CDR3 DNA sequence: TGCGCCAGCAAGACTCTGTCTGGGGCCAACGTCCTGACTTTC.

This clonotype has only one observation. This chain uses TRBV9 with TRBJ2-3; TRBD2 agrees at 12 bases. The CDR3 loop spans 16 amino acids. The germline V gene encodes CDR1 SGDLS and CDR2 YYNGEE. V was clipped by 4 bases and J by 7 bases; unmatched bases: 10. This CDR3 reads CASSPSKTSGRHTQYF. CDR3 nucleotide sequence: TGTGCCAGCAGCCCTTCAAAGACTAGCGGGAGACATACGCAGTATTTT.